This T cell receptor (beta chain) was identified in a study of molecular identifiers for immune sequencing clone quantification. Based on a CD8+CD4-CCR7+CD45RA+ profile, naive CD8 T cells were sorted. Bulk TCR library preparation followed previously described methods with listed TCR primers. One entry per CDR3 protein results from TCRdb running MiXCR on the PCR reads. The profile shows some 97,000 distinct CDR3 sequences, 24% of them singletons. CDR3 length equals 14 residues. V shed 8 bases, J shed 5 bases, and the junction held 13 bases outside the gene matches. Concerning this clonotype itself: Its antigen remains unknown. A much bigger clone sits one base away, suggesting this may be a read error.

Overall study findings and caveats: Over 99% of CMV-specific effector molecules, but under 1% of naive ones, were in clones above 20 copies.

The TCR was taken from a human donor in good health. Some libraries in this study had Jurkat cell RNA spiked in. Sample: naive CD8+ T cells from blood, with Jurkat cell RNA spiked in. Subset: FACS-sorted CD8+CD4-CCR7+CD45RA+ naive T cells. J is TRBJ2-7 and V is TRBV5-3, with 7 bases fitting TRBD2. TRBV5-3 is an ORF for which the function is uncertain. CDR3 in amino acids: CASSNISRGNEQYF. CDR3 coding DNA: TGTGCCAGCAGCAATATATCGCGGGGGAACGAGCAGTACTTC.